A single sample gave rise to the 20 T cell receptor beta chains below, sequenced in a study of T cell repertoires in aging, cancer and after chemotherapy. Rearranged V-D-J TRB sequences were amplified with a mixed TRB-A/B primer pool. TCRdb analysed the multiplex PCR reads with MiXCR anew, one entry per CDR3 protein. The sample holds some 9,900 distinct CDR3 sequences, more than 30% seen once. Amplification of TCR beta used genomic DNA extracted from peripheral blood. Sequenced: blood. The source is a human donor in good health.

The table lists this clonotype with a count of one. The chain has TRBV4-3 and TRBJ2-2; 12 positions match TRBD2. Germline V CDR1 and CDR2: LGHNA, YSLEER. The CDR3 loop spans 16 amino acids. With 0 bases clipped from V and 6 bases from J, the junction kept 2 bases outside the gene matches. CDR3 sequence (DNA): TGCGCCAGCAGCCAAGATCCTAGCGGGGGGGCCGGGGAGCTGTTTTTT. The encoded protein is CASSQDPSGGAGELFF.

The rearrangement joins TRBV5-4 to TRBJ2-5; TRBD1 matches 11 bases. The germline CDR1 and CDR2 sequences are SGHNT and YYREEE (reference sequence). V lost 3 bases to trimming and J lost 4 bases; unmatched junction nucleotides: 5. The CDR3 loop spans 15 amino acids. Here the CDR3 DNA reads TGTGCCAGCAGCTGGGGACAGGGGGTTCGAGAGACCCAGTACTTC. As protein: CASSWGQGVRETQYF.

The CDR3 DNA reads as TGTGCCAGCAGTTACTCCCTGACCTACGAGCAGTACTTC. Translated, it gives CASSYSLTYEQYF. The V and J genes are TRBV6-6 and TRBJ2-7; D unclear. This CDR3 comprises 13 residues. CDR1 and CDR2 from the germline V gene are MNHNY and SVGAGI (reference sequence). The V end lost 0 bases, the J end lost 2 bases, and 5 bases lay between the germline ends.

In its sample, this clonotype was seen a few times. The chain uses TRBV20-1 and TRBJ2-5; 7 positions agree with TRBD1. Unmatched junction bases numbered 8, after V lost 2 bases and J lost 5 bases. The CDR3 has 14 residues. Germline V lookup: CDR1 DFQATT, CDR2 SNEGSKA (reference sequence). CDR3 residues: CSARMLGTAETQYF. The CDR3 bases are TGCAGTGCTAGAATGCTCGGGACAGCGGAGACCCAGTACTTC.

The genes are TRBV28 and TRBJ1-2; D unresolved. Trimming cost V 5 bases and J 10 bases, with 17 bases left between them. Germline V gene lookup returns CDR1 MDHEN and CDR2 SYDVKM. The CDR3 extends over 13 amino acids. The CDR3 loop reads CASSPPDGLPYTF. The CDR3, as DNA: TGTGCCAGCAGTCCCCCGGATGGCCTCCCCTACACCTTC.

This chain links TRBV20-1 with TRBJ2-1, with 10 positions matching TRBD1. Trimming at V came to 0 bases and at J to 5 bases, leaving 4 bases not matched to a gene. There are 15 residues in the CDR3. The germline gives CDR1 DFQATT, CDR2 SNEGSKA (reference sequence). CDR3 protein: CSARDETGGHNEQFF. CDR3 coding DNA: TGCAGTGCTAGAGATGAGACAGGGGGCCACAATGAGCAGTTCTTC.

V usage is TRBV30 and J usage is TRBJ2-1; 9 nucleotides line up with TRBD2. The CDR3 has 16 amino acids. CDR1 is GTSNPN and CDR2 is SVGIG in the germline V gene (reference sequence). Trimming took 3 bases from V and 9 from J; bases not matched to a gene: 15. DNA for the CDR3: TGTGCCTGGAGCCCAGGACTAGCGACCCCCGACGGTGAGCAGTTCTTC. It encodes CAWSPGLATPDGEQFF.

The V and J genes are TRBV13 and TRBJ1-2, with 8 bases that match TRBD1. Germline-derived CDR1 and CDR2 are PRHDT and FYEKMQ (reference sequence). This CDR3 contains 14 residues. J lost 7 bases, V lost 5 bases, and 9 bases had no gene match. In DNA, the CDR3 is TGTGCCAGCAGCCAAATGGACAGGGCCTTTGGCTACACCTTC. Residues: CASSQMDRAFGYTF.

A few counts support this clonotype. The chain recombines TRBV6-1 with TRBJ1-1, with D uncertain. Germline CDR1 is MNHNS and CDR2 is SASEGT. This CDR3 contains 12 residues. V was cut by 4 bases and J by 4 bases, with 7 bases left in between. Here the CDR3 DNA reads TGTGCCAGCAGTGGTTACGGCACTGAAGCTTTCTTT. Translated, it gives CASSGYGTEAFF.

The rearrangement joins TRBV11-2 to TRBJ2-7; unclear D gene. The CDR3 spans 14 residues. Germline lookup yields CDR1 SGHAT and CDR2 FQNNGV. V lost 2 bases and J 0 bases, leaving 8 bases between the germline ends. The CDR3, as DNA: TGTGCCAGCAGCTTAAACCGGAACTCCTACGAGCAGTACTTC. Encoded protein: CASSLNRNSYEQYF. Complete variable domain (other parts from reference TRBV11-2 and TRBJ2-7): EAGVAQSPRYKIIEKRQSVAFWCNPISGHATLYWYQQILGQGPKLLIQFQNNGVVDDSQLPKDRFSAERLKGVDSTLKIQPAKLEDSAVYLCASSLNRNSYEQYFGPGTRLTVT.

This clonotype was counted a few times. This sequence joins TRBV5-4 and TRBJ2-2; TRBD1 might be the D (6 bases). Trimming took off 3 bases at V and 7 bases at J, with 13 bases between the two ends. The CDR3 runs to 14 residues. Germline lookup yields CDR1 SGHNT and CDR2 YYREEE (reference sequence). This CDR3 reads CASSSMTGNGELFF. CDR3 bases: TGTGCCAGCAGCTCAATGACAGGAAACGGGGAGCTGTTTTTT.

V gene TRBV6-2 or TRBV6-3 combines with J gene TRBJ2-2; TRBD1 aligns across 9 bases. The J segment lost 7 bases and the V segment lost 5 bases, leaving 14 bases of the junction unmatched. The CDR3 spans 17 residues. The germline V gene has CDR1 MNHEY and CDR2 SVGEGT. For the CDR3, the DNA is TGTGCCAGCAGTATGGGCCGCGGGACAGGGCGATACGGGGAGCTGTTTTTT. This gives the protein CASSMGRGTGRYGELFF.

The CDR3 loop reads CSAREFDRDGWNYGYTF. The DNA of the CDR3 is TGCAGTGCTAGAGAGTTCGACCGGGACGGTTGGAACTATGGCTACACCTTC. The chain links TRBV20-1 to TRBJ1-2, with D maybe TRBD1 (5 bases). The germline V gene encodes CDR1 DFQATT and CDR2 SNEGSKA (reference sequence). The CDR3 consists of 17 residues. Deletions cut 0 bases from V and 2 bases from J, with 19 bases between.

The chain recombines TRBV10-3 with TRBJ1-1; D not certain. The CDR3 extends over 14 amino acids. V was clipped by 7 bases and J by 2 bases, with 14 bases between them. CDR1 is ENHRY and CDR2 is SYGVKD in the germline V gene. The DNA for the CDR3 is TGTGCCATCACTGCGCGGCCAGCTAACACTGAAGCTTTCTTT. Encoded protein: CAITARPANTEAFF.

This clonotype turned up a few times. The V gene is TRBV5-1, the J gene TRBJ2-7; perhaps TRBD1 as D (5 bases). CDR3 size: 13 residues. V shed 1 base and J shed 5 bases, with 10 bases lying between them. Germline V gives CDR1 SGHRS, CDR2 YFSETQ. In DNA, the CDR3 is TGCGCCAGCAGCTTGACAGGTCAGGACGAGCAGTACTTC. Translation gives CASSLTGQDEQYF.

By its share, this clonotype is medium-sized. The V call is TRBV29-1, the J call TRBJ2-3; D not resolved. From germline, CDR1 is SQVTM and CDR2 ANQGSEA. The length of the CDR3 is 12 residues. Trimming left V 4 bases short and J 3 bases short, with 8 bases between. In nucleotides, the CDR3 is TGCAGCGTTGGGGTAACGACAGATACGCAGTATTTT. Amino acids: CSVGVTTDTQYF.

The V and J genes are TRBV4-1 and TRBJ1-2; possible D gene TRBD1, 6 bases. The V end lost 5 bases, the J end lost 3 bases, and 19 bases lay between the germline ends. The CDR3 extends over 16 amino acids. Germline assignment: CDR1 MGHRA and CDR2 YSYEKL. CDR3 DNA sequence: TGCGCCAGCAGCGACCTCCTCCGGGGGCGTTACTATGGCTACACCTTC. Its translation is CASSDLLRGRYYGYTF.

The rearrangement joins TRBV5-6 to TRBJ1-2, with 10 bases aligning to TRBD1. CDR3 size: 17 residues. Germline trimming cut 0 bases from V and 1 base from J; bases unmatched to any gene: 6. Germline values: CDR1 SGHDT, CDR2 YYEEEE. CDR3 region: CASSLEGQGPYNYGYTF. CDR3 nucleotides: TGTGCCAGCAGCTTGGAGGGACAGGGGCCTTATAACTATGGCTACACCTTC.

The chain recombines TRBV6-2 or TRBV6-3 with TRBJ1-4, with TRBD1 as a possible D gene (6 bases). Germline CDR1 reads MNHEY; CDR2 reads SVGEGT. Trimming stripped 6 bases from V and 8 bases from J, with 19 bases between. The CDR3 runs to 15 residues. The CDR3, as DNA: TGTGCCAGCAGACGAGGGCCCACACAGGGCGAAAAACTGTTTTTT. Protein product: CASRRGPTQGEKLFF.

The J gene is TRBJ2-1, the V gene TRBV28; 8 bases are a match to TRBD2. With V trimmed by 2 bases and J by 8 bases, 5 bases remained unmatched. CDR1 is MDHEN, CDR2 SYDVKM, per germline. This CDR3 has 14 residues. The CDR3, as DNA: TGTGCCAGCAGTTTAGACGGGGGGGAAGATGAGCAGTTCTTC. Translation: CASSLDGGEDEQFF.